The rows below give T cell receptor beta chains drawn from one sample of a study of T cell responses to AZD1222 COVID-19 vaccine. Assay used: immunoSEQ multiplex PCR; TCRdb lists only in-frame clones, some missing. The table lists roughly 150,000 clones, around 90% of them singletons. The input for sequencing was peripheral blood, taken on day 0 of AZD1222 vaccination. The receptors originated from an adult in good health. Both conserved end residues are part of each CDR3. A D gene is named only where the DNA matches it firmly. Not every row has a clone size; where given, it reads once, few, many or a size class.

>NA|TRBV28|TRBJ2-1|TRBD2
TGTGCCAGCAGTTCACTAGCGGGAGATTACAATGAGCAGTTCTTC
CASSSLAGDYNEQFF
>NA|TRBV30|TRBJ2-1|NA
TGTGCCTGGAGTGTTCGCTTCACTAGGGGTAATGAGCAGTTCTTC
CAWSVRFTRGNEQFF
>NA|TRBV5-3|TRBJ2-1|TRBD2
TGTGCCAGAAGCTTGTATTCGGGGACTAGCGGGGTTAGCTCCTACAATGAGCAGTTCTTC
CARSLYSGTSGVSSYNEQFF
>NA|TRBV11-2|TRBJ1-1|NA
TGTGCCAGCAGCTTATCAACAGGCCTGAACACTGAAGCTTTCTTT
CASSLSTGLNTEAFF
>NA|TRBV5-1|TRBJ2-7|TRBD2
TGCGCCAGCAGCCCACAGGTAGCGGGCGAGCAGTACTTC
CASSPQVAGEQYF
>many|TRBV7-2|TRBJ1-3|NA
TGTGCCAGCAGCTTTAGCGGGGGCTCTGGAAACACCATATATTTT
CASSFSGGSGNTIYF
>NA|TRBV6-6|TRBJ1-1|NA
TGTGCCAGCAGTTTTCGGGGTTTTGAAGCTTTCTTT
CASSFRGFEAFF
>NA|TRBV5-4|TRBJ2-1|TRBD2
TGTGCCAGCAGCTGGAGCGGGCGGGAGAGGACCCATGAGCAGTTCTTC
CASSWSGRERTHEQFF
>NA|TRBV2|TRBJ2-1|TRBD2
TGTGCCAGCAGTGCGACTAGCGGGAGGGCCAGCTACAATGAGCAGTTCTTC
CASSATSGRASYNEQFF
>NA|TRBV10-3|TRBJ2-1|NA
TGTGCCATCAAGGAGGACAGACTCAATGAGCAGTTCTTC
CAIKEDRLNEQFF
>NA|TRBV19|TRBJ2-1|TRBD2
TGTGCCAGTAGTACTAGCGGGAGGACCTACAATGAGCAGTTCTTC
CASSTSGRTYNEQFF
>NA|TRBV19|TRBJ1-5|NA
TGTGCCAGTAGTCGCGAGAATTCCAATCAGCCCCAGCATTTT
CASSRENSNQPQHF
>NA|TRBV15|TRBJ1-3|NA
TGTGCCACCAGCAGAGATGGACCGAGAAACACCATATATTTT
CATSRDGPRNTIYF
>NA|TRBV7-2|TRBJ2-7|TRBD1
TGTGCCAGCAGCTACGATGAGGGACAGGGCTTCTACGAGCAGTACTTC
CASSYDEGQGFYEQYF
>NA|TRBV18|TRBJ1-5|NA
TGTGCCAGCTCACCCGAGACGGAGTATCAGCCCCAGCATTTT
CASSPETEYQPQHF
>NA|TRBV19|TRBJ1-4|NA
TGTGCCAGTAGTACCGGGACGGGAGGAAATGAAAAACTGTTTTTT
CASSTGTGGNEKLFF
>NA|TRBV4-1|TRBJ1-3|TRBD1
TGCGCCAGCAGCTCCACAGGGGATCCTGGAAACACCATATATTTT
CASSSTGDPGNTIYF
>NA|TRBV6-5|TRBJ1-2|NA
TGTGCCAGCAGGTGGGGGGGCTATGGCTACACCTTC
CASRWGGYGYTF
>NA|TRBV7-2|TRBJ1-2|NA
TGTGCCAGCAGCCAGGGATCTAACTATGGCTACACCTTC
CASSQGSNYGYTF
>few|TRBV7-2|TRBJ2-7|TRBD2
TGTGCCAGCAGCTTAAGTCAAGCGGGAGATTCCCTCTACGAGCAGTACTTC
CASSLSQAGDSLYEQYF
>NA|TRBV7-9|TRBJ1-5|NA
TGTGCCAGCAGCTTCAGCGACGGGAATCAGCCCCAGCATTTT
CASSFSDGNQPQHF
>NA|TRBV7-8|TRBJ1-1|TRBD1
TGTGCCAGCAGCCCCGGCGGGACAGGGGGTACTGAAGCTTTCTTT
CASSPGGTGGTEAFF
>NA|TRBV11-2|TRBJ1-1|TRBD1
TGTGCCAGCAGCATAGACCGGGACAGGGGCGCTGAAGCTTTCTTT
CASSIDRDRGAEAFF
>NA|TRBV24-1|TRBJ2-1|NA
TGTGCCACCAGTGATGACCGCCCGAGCGAGTACAATGAGCAGTTCTTC
CATSDDRPSEYNEQFF
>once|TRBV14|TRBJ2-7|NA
TGTGCCAGCAGCCGTGACAGAAACAGAGCCTACGAGCAGTACTTC
CASSRDRNRAYEQYF
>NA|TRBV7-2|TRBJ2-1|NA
TGTGCCAGCGCCCCGGGCGGATACAATGAGCAGTTCTTC
CASAPGGYNEQFF
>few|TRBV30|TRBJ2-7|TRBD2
TGTGCCGGCCGGGGACTAGCGGGATCCGAGCAGTACTTC
CAGRGLAGSEQYF
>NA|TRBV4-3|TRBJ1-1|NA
TGCGCCAGCAGCCAAGAAGTAGTTATGAACACTGAAGCTTTCTTT
CASSQEVVMNTEAFF
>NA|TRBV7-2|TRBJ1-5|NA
TGTGCCAGCAGCTTAGTACAGGGAAGCAATCAGCCCCAGCATTTT
CASSLVQGSNQPQHF
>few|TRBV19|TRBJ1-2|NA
TGTGCCAGTAGTATTATCGGAGGGGACTATGGCTACACCTTC
CASSIIGGDYGYTF
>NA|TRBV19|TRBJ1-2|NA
TGTGCCAGTAGTCCCCGAGGGCAGGGGACCACGAACTATGGCTACACCTTC
CASSPRGQGTTNYGYTF
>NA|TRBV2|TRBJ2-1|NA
TGTGCCAGCAGTTACAGGCTTCATGAGCAGTTCTTC
CASSYRLHEQFF
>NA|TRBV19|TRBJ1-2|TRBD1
TGTGCCAGCACTAACAGGGGTAGGAACTATGGCTACACCTTC
CASTNRGRNYGYTF
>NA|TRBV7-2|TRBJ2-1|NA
TGTGCCAGCAGCTTAGCTCCCGGAGAATACAATGAGCAGTTCTTC
CASSLAPGEYNEQFF
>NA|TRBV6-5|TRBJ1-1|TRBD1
TGTGCCAGCAAGAGACAGGGTGAAGCTTTCTTT
CASKRQGEAFF
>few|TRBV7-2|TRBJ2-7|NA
TGTGCCAGCAGCTTACCCCGGGGTAGCCTCGCCTACGAGCAGTACTTC
CASSLPRGSLAYEQYF
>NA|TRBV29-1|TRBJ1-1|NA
TGCAGCGTTACCGGGACAGAAGCTTTCTTT
CSVTGTEAFF
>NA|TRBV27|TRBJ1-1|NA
TGTGCCAGCAGTTTGGGCAGCTCCAACACTGAAGCTTTCTTT
CASSLGSSNTEAFF
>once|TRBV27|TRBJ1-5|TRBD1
TGTGCCAGCAGTCCCAGGGACAGCCGCAATCAGCCCCAGCATTTT
CASSPRDSRNQPQHF
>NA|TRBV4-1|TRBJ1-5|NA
TGCGCCAGCAGCCAAGATAGGCAGGGCAATCAGCCCCAGCATTTT
CASSQDRQGNQPQHF
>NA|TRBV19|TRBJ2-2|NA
TGTGCCACCGACGGCGGGACGAACACCGGGGAGCTGTTTTTT
CATDGGTNTGELFF
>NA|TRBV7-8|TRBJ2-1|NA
TGTGCCAGCAGCTTATTAAGGGGTGAGCAGTTCTTC
CASSLLRGEQFF
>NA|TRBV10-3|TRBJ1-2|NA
TGTGCCATCAGGGGGACCAGGGAAGGCGGCTACACCTTC
CAIRGTREGGYTF
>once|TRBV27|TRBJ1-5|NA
TGTGCCAGCAGAGCCGGGACACGGGGCTGGCAGCCCCAGCATTTT
CASRAGTRGWQPQHF
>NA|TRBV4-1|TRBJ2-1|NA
TGCGCCAGCAGCCCCCGCTATGTTGAAGATGAGCAGTTCTTC
CASSPRYVEDEQFF
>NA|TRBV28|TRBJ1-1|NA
TGTGCCAGCAGTTTCCCACGGACAACCGACACTGAAGCTTTCTTT
CASSFPRTTDTEAFF
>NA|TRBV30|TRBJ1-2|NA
TGTGCCTGGAGTGTACTAGCCTCAGGGTCGGGCTACACCTTC
CAWSVLASGSGYTF
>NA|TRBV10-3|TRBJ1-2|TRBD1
TGTGCCATCAGTGTAGGACAGGGGGTCTATGGCTACACCTTC
CAISVGQGVYGYTF
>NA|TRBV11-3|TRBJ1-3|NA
TGTGCCAGCAGCCGGACACTTGGAAACACCATATATTTT
CASSRTLGNTIYF
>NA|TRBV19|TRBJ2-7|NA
TGTGCCAGTAGTACCCAAGCGGGTAGCTCCTACGAGCAGTACTTC
CASSTQAGSSYEQYF
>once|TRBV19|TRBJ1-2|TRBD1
TGTGCCAGTAGTATAGATGGCCCAGGGGCAGGGGGCAGCTATGGCTACACCTTC
CASSIDGPGAGGSYGYTF
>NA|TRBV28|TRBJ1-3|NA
TGTGCCAGCAGGACTGGGGGCTCTGGAAACACCATATATTTT
CASRTGGSGNTIYF